This TCR beta chain was recorded in a study of T cell changes during pregnancy in multiple sclerosis. The CDR3 has 17 amino acids. Per germline, CDR1 MNHEY and CDR2 SMNVEV (reference sequence). J gave up 5 bases and V 6 bases, and 16 bases lay outside the gene matches. TCRdb's table, derived via immunoSEQ multiplex PCR, lists solely in-frame clones and lacks some. The sample has 45,000 to 55,000 clones; roughly 90% are singletons. Sequencing used CD4+ T cells from peripheral blood mononuclear cells, obtained after pregnancy. The chain is built from TRBV27 and TRBJ1-1; 9 nucleotides match TRBD1. The sequence derives from a female donor in good health, enrolled as a control in a pregnancy study. CDR3 nucleotide sequence: TGTGCCAGCAGAAAATTAGGGACAGGGTGGGCCGAGACTGAAGCTTTCTTT. Protein: CASRKLGTGWAETEAFF.